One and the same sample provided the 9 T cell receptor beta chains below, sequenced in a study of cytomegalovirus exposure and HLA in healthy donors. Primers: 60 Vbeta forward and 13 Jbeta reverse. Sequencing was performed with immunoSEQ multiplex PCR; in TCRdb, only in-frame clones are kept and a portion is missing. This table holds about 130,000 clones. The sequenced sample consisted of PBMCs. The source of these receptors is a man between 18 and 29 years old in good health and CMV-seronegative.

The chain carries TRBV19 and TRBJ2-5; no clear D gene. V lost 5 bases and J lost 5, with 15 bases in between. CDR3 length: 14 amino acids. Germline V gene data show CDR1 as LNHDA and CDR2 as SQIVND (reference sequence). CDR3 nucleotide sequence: TGTGCCAGTAGTTCGACAATCTTTCGGGAGACCCAGTACTTC. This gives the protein CASSSTIFRETQYF.

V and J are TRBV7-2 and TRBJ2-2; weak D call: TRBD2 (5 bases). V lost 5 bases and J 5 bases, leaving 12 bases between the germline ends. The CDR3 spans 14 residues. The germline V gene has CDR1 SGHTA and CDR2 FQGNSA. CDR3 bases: TGTGCCAGCAGCCCAAAGGACTTAACCGGGGAGCTGTTTTTT. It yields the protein CASSPKDLTGELFF.

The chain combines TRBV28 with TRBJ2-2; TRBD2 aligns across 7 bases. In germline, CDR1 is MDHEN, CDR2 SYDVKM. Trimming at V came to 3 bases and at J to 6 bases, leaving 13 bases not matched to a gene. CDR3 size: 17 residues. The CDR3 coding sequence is TGTGCCAGCAGTTTGGCCGTACTAGCGACAGAGGCCGGGGAGCTGTTTTTT. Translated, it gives CASSLAVLATEAGELFF. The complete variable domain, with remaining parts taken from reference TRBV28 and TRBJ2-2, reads DVKVTQSSRYLVKRTGEKVFLECVQDMDHENMFWYRQDPGLGLRLIYFSYDVKMKEKGDIPEGYSVSREKKERFSLILESASTNQTSMYLCASSLAVLATEAGELFFGEGSRLTVL.

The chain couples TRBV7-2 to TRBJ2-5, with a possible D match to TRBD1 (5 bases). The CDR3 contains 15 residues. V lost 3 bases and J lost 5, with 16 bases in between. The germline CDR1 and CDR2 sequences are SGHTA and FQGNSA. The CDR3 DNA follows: TGTGCCAGCAGCTTGGAAGGGGATCCAGGTGAGACCCAGTACTTC. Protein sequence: CASSLEGDPGETQYF.

CDR3 bases: TGTGCCAGCAGTGAAGCCCGGGGGGATAGAGGCTACACCTTC. Amino acid sequence: CASSEARGDRGYTF. This sequence joins TRBV2 and TRBJ1-2; TRBD1 might be the D (5 bases). Trimming stripped 0 bases from V and 8 bases from J, with 13 bases between. This CDR3 has 14 residues. Germline loops: CDR1 SNHLY, CDR2 FYNNEI.

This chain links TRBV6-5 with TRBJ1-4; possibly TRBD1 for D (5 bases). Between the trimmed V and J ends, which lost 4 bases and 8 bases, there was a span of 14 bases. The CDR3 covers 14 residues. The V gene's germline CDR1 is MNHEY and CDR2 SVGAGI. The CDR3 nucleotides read TGTGCCAGCAGTTCCACCTTCAGGGTGGAAAAACTGTTTTTT. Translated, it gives CASSSTFRVEKLFF.

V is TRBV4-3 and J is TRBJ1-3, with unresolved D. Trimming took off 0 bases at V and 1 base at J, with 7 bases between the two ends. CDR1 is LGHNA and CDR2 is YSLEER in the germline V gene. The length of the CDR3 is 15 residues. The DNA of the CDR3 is TGCGCCAGCAGCCAAGATTGGCGGTCTGGAAACACCATATATTTT. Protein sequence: CASSQDWRSGNTIYF.

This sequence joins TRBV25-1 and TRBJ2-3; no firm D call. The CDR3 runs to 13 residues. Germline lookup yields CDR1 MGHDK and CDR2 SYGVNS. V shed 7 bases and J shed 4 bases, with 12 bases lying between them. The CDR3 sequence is CASIPANSDTQYF. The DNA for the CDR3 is TGTGCCAGCATCCCCGCGAATTCAGATACGCAGTATTTT.

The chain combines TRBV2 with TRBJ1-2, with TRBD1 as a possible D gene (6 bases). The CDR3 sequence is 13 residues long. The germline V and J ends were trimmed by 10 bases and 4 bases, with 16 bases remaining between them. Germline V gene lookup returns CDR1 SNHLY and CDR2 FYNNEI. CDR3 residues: CATLDSRTYGYTF. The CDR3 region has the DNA TGTGCCACCCTGGACAGCCGAACCTATGGCTACACCTTC.